One sample yielded the 23 T cell receptor beta chains listed below, sequenced in a study of T-cell memory formation after mild COVID-19. One entry per CDR3 protein, called by TCRdb with MiXCR from the 5' RACE reads. The sample shows about 430,000 distinct CDR3 sequences, roughly 26% of them seen only once. The sequencing input was PBMCs or a T cell subset sorted from them (not recorded which). The receptors derive from an adult woman who had mild COVID-19 (a few samples of this study predate the infection). Cell type and time point are not known.

V and J are TRBV6-6 and TRBJ2-4, with D possibly TRBD2 on 8 matching bases. The V gene lost 5 bases and the J gene lost 2 bases, with 22 bases spanning the gap. This CDR3 spans 18 amino acids. The germline gives CDR1 MNHNY, CDR2 SVGAGI (reference sequence). The CDR3 loop reads CASSRGQASGQPKNIQYF. The CDR3 DNA sequence: TGTGCCAGCAGTAGGGGGCAGGCTAGCGGGCAGCCCAAAAACATTCAGTACTTC.

This clonotype was counted a few times. The chain carries TRBV5-1 and TRBJ1-1; 7 positions match TRBD1. Germline CDR1 reads SGHRS; CDR2 reads YFSETQ. CDR3 size: 13 residues. The V segment lost 3 bases and the J segment 5 bases; nucleotides outside the gene matches: 4. CDR3 in DNA: TGCGCCAGCAGCTCACAGGGGAGGACTGAAGCTTTCTTT. Protein: CASSSQGRTEAFF.

The chain recombines TRBV20-1 with TRBJ1-1, with a weak D call TRBD1 (5 bases). Germline CDR1 reads DFQATT; CDR2 reads SNEGSKA (reference sequence). The CDR3 extends over 13 amino acids. V lost 3 bases, J lost 1 base, and 9 bases lay in between. The CDR3 spells CSASSTANTEAFF. CDR3 DNA sequence: TGCAGTGCTAGCTCGACAGCGAACACTGAAGCTTTCTTT.

This clonotype has just a few counts. The rearrangement links TRBV6-5 to TRBJ2-4; 8 bases fit TRBD1. V was clipped by 2 bases and J by 3 bases; unmatched bases: 9. The CDR3 is 17 residues long. The germline CDR1 and CDR2 sequences are MNHEY and SVGAGI. CDR3 DNA sequence: TGTGCCAGCAGTTACCATGGGACAGGTGCCTTCAAAAACATTCAGTACTTC. This translates into CASSYHGTGAFKNIQYF.

The rearrangement links TRBV7-3 to TRBJ2-1; 13 positions agree with TRBD2. V dropped 0 bases and J dropped 5; count of bases not matched to a gene: 10. CDR1 and CDR2 from the germline V gene are SGHTA and FQGTGA. The CDR3 is 19 amino acids. CDR3 protein: CASSLTWTSGGLPNNEQFF. In nucleotides, the CDR3 is TGTGCCAGCAGCTTAACTTGGACTAGCGGGGGTCTACCAAACAATGAGCAGTTCTTC.

J is TRBJ2-1 and V is TRBV28; 9 bases are shared with TRBD2. Germline V gene data show CDR1 as MDHEN and CDR2 as SYDVKM. The CDR3 consists of 16 residues. V shed 1 base and J 2 bases; nucleotides not matched to a gene: 3. The CDR3 loop is CASSLLVAGAYNEQFF. CDR3 DNA: TGTGCCAGCAGTTTATTGGTAGCGGGGGCCTACAATGAGCAGTTCTTC.

The chain joins TRBV12-3 or TRBV12-4 to TRBJ1-5, with D possibly matching TRBD1 (6 bases). V was pared by 8 bases and J by 1 base, with 15 bases between. CDR3 size: 15 residues. The CDR3 spells CASRFGGASNQPQHF. The DNA for the CDR3 is TGTGCCAGCCGCTTTGGGGGGGCGAGCAATCAGCCCCAGCATTTT.

This sequence joins TRBV7-9 and TRBJ1-1; D perhaps matches TRBD1 (6 bases). CDR1 SEHNR and CDR2 FQNEAQ come from the germline V gene (reference sequence). The CDR3 runs 15 residues. V was cut by 3 bases and J by 2 bases, with 13 bases left in between. This CDR3 reads CASSFSGTTNTEAFF. CDR3 nucleotide sequence: TGTGCCAGCAGCTTCTCCGGGACAACCAACACTGAAGCTTTCTTT.

This clonotype appeared a few times. The V and J genes are TRBV18 and TRBJ2-1; D not certain. CDR1 KGHSH and CDR2 LQKENI come from the germline V gene. The V end was cut by 3 bases, the J end by 6 bases, with 9 bases between. The CDR3 extends over 13 amino acids. The CDR3: CASSPPLINEQFF. The CDR3 DNA sequence: TGTGCCAGCTCACCCCCTTTAATCAATGAGCAGTTCTTC.

The rearrangement joins TRBV3-1 to TRBJ2-7; 7 bases agree with TRBD2. The CDR3 length is 20 residues. Looked up from germline, CDR1 is LGHDT and CDR2 is YNNKEL (reference sequence). V gave up 0 bases and J gave up 2 bases; unmatched junction bases: 19. CDR3 DNA sequence: TGTGCCAGCAGCCAAGACCCTCCCGGGTTAGCGGGTATCAACCCCTACGAGCAGTACTTC. Protein: CASSQDPPGLAGINPYEQYF.

The chain is built from TRBV4-1 and TRBJ1-4; D ambiguous. CDR1 and CDR2 (germline): MGHRA, YSYEKL. The length of the CDR3 is 16 residues. Trimming took off 0 bases at V and 1 base at J, with 9 bases between the two ends. The CDR3 DNA is TGCGCCAGCAGCCAAGAAACCTCACTAACTAATGAAAAACTGTTTTTT. Amino acids: CASSQETSLTNEKLFF.

This clonotype has more than one count but fewer than ten. The rearrangement uses TRBV20-1 and TRBJ1-1; the D is unclear. The CDR3 is 13 amino acids. Germline CDR1 DFQATT, CDR2 SNEGSKA (reference sequence). Trimming removed 1 base at V and 5 bases at J, with 11 bases between. CDR3 residues: CSARGESGTEAFF. The CDR3 DNA follows: TGCAGTGCTAGAGGGGAGTCTGGGACTGAAGCTTTCTTT.

V gene TRBV7-9 combines with J gene TRBJ2-7, with D perhaps TRBD1 (5 bases). CDR1 is SEHNR, CDR2 FQNEAQ, per germline (reference sequence). The CDR3 spans 14 residues. V was cut by 3 bases and J by 2 bases, with 11 bases left in between. Here the CDR3 reads CASSFGQGPYEQYV. The CDR3 bases are TGTGCCAGCAGCTTTGGCCAGGGCCCCTACGAGCAGTACGTC.

V and J are TRBV6-5 and TRBJ2-1, with D perhaps matching TRBD2 (7 bases). The CDR3 consists of 14 residues. V was clipped by 5 bases and J by 6 bases, with 14 bases between them. The germline CDR1 and CDR2 sequences are MNHEY and SVGAGI. The CDR3 bases are TGTGCCAGCAGTGGAGGGGGGGCGACCAATGAGCAGTTCTTC. It encodes CASSGGGATNEQFF.

This clonotype came up a few times. V and J are TRBV4-1 and TRBJ2-2, with D tentatively TRBD1 or TRBD2 (6 bases each). V shed 3 bases and J shed 5 bases, with 13 bases lying between them. Germline assignment: CDR1 MGHRA and CDR2 YSYEKL. The CDR3 totals 15 residues. The CDR3 reads CASSHLRGATGELFF. The CDR3 DNA is TGCGCCAGCAGCCATTTGAGGGGGGCGACCGGGGAGCTGTTTTTT.

This rearrangement joins TRBV29-1 to TRBJ2-1, with 7 bases that match TRBD2. The V gene end was trimmed by 6 bases and the J gene end by 4 bases; junction bases not matched to a gene: 12. Germline V gene data show CDR1 as SQVTM and CDR2 as ANQGSEA. The length of the CDR3 is 15 residues. CDR3 amino acids: CSVRAGLHNYNEQFF. CDR3 sequence (DNA): TGCAGCGTCAGAGCGGGACTCCACAATTACAATGAGCAGTTCTTC.

The chain combines TRBV7-9 with TRBJ1-1; no clear D gene. The CDR3 loop spans 12 amino acids. Germline V gives CDR1 SEHNR, CDR2 FQNEAQ (reference sequence). V was trimmed by 1 base and J by 9 bases, leaving 9 bases between them. CDR3 in DNA: TGTGCCAGCAGCTTAGTTAACCGGCAAGCTTTCTTT. It encodes CASSLVNRQAFF.

This clonotype was picked up a small number of times. This chain joins TRBV29-1 and TRBJ2-7, with 8 bases that match TRBD1. The germline CDR1 and CDR2 sequences are SQVTM and ANQGSEA. This CDR3 comprises 16 residues. The ends lost 4 bases at V and 7 bases at J; junction bases unmatched: 18. The CDR3 here is CSVGILRDRHTSEQYF. CDR3 nucleotides: TGCAGCGTTGGGATTCTCCGGGACAGGCATACCTCAGAGCAGTACTTC.

In its sample, this clonotype was seen a few times. The chain has TRBV6-5 and TRBJ1-3, with D maybe TRBD1 (6 bases). The germline V and J ends were trimmed by 2 bases and 3 bases, with 14 bases remaining between them. Germline V gene lookup returns CDR1 MNHEY and CDR2 SVGAGI. The CDR3 covers 16 residues. The chain's CDR3 is CASSYGGGRFGNTIYF. For the CDR3, the DNA is TGTGCCAGCAGTTACGGAGGGGGACGGTTTGGAAACACCATATATTTT.

CDR3 DNA sequence: TGCGCCAGCAGCTTGACTAGCGGGAGAGTGGGGTATGAGCAGTTCTTC. Its translation is CASSLTSGRVGYEQFF. The gene calls are TRBV5-1 and TRBJ2-1; 11 nucleotides agree with TRBD2. The CDR3 loop spans 16 amino acids. V dropped 1 base and J dropped 8; count of bases not matched to a gene: 8. Germline V gives CDR1 SGHRS, CDR2 YFSETQ.

The gene calls are TRBV18 and TRBJ1-4; a weak D match, TRBD1 (6 bases). Per the germline V gene, CDR1 is KGHSH and CDR2 is LQKENI. Trimming shortened V by 0 bases and J by 8 bases, and 13 bases separated the two germline ends. This CDR3 region has 15 residues. CDR3 bases: TGTGCCAGCTCACCACCTGGGACATTAGGAGAAAAACTGTTTTTT. This sequence encodes CASSPPGTLGEKLFF.

The chain links TRBV2 to TRBJ2-5; D unclear. Trimming shortened V by 1 base and J by 2 bases, and 5 bases separated the two germline ends. The V gene's germline CDR1 is SNHLY and CDR2 FYNNEI. This CDR3 region has 13 residues. The CDR3 region is CASSEEQQETQYF. Here the CDR3 DNA reads TGTGCCAGCAGTGAAGAACAGCAAGAGACCCAGTACTTC.

Points on this clonotype: The CDR3 does not end in the conserved phenylalanine or tryptophan, so this is likely a read error. The DNA is left out, because the CDR3 cannot be placed on it with certainty; the CDR3 is given as TCRdb lists it. The J gene is TRBJ1-4, the V gene TRBV9; TRBD1, the table's D call, was not compared with the DNA. Inclusive of both ends, the CDR3 amounts to 12 amino acids. Germline loops: CDR1 SGDLS, CDR2 YYNGEE. CDR3 protein: CASSVAGAPNGS.